The T cell receptor (beta chain) described here comes from a study of T cells after somatic rescue of genetic block. V was clipped by 5 bases and J by 4 bases, with 9 bases between them. Germline V gene lookup returns CDR1 SGHTA and CDR2 FQGTGA. The CDR3 is made up of 13 amino acids. Clones were read by immunoSEQ multiplex PCR, and TCRdb kept only the in-frame ones, dropping some. Counted here are around 100,000 clones, 80% to 95% occurring once; the ten biggest clones make up more than 1.4%. The chain joins TRBV7-3 to TRBJ1-5, with no clear D. This receptor was identified in a woman under 30. Sequenced sample: peripheral blood mononuclear cells (PBMCs). Here the CDR3 reads CASSTDRNQPQHF. The CDR3 nucleotides read TGTGCCAGCAGCACGGACCGAAATCAGCCCCAGCATTTT. Complete variable domain (other parts from reference TRBV7-3 and TRBJ1-5): GAGVSQTPSNKVTEKGKYVELRCDPISGHTALYWYRQSLGQGPEFLIYFQGTGAADDSGLPNDRFFAVRPEGSVSTLKIQRTERGDSAVYLCASSTDRNQPQHFGDGTRLSIL.